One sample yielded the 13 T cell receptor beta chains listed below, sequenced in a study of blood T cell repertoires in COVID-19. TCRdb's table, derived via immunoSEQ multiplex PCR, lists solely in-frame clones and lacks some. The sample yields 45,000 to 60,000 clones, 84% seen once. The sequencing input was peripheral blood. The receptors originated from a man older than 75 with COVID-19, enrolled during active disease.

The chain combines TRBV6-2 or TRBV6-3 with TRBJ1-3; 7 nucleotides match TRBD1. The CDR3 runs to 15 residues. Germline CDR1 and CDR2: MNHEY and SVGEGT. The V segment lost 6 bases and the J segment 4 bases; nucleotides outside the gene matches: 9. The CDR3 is CASSSTGRRGNTIYF. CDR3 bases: TGTGCCAGCAGCTCGACAGGGCGAAGGGGAAACACCATATATTTT.

CDR3 in DNA: TGTGCCAGCAGCCCAAATGGACAGTCTTATAGCAATCAGCCCCAGCATTTT. Protein: CASSPNGQSYSNQPQHF. The chain employs TRBV5-5 and TRBJ1-5; possibly TRBD1 for D (6 bases). The germline gives CDR1 SGHKS, CDR2 YYEKEE (reference sequence). This CDR3 spans 17 amino acids. The V gene lost 4 bases and the J gene lost 0 bases, with 17 bases spanning the gap.

The CDR3 reads CASSPDRGTEAFF. The CDR3 DNA reads as TGTGCCAGCAGCCCGGACAGGGGAACTGAAGCTTTCTTT. V usage is TRBV6-2 or TRBV6-3 and J usage is TRBJ1-1, with 9 nucleotides matching TRBD1. CDR3 length: 13 amino acids. In germline, CDR1 is MNHEY, CDR2 SVGEGT. Trimming removed 6 bases from V and 5 bases from J; junction bases left unmatched: 4.

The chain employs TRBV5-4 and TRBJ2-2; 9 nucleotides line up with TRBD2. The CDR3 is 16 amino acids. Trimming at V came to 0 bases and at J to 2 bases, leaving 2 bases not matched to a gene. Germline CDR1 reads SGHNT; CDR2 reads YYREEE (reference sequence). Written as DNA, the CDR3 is TGTGCCAGCAGCTTGGATAGCGGGGGAAACACCGGGGAGCTGTTTTTT. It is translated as CASSLDSGGNTGELFF.

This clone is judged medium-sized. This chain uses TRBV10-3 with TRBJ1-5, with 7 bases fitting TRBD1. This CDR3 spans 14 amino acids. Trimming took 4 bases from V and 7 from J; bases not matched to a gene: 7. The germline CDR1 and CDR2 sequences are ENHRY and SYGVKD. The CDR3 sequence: CAISGDRDGQPQHF. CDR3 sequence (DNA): TGTGCCATCAGTGGGGACAGAGACGGACAGCCCCAGCATTTT.

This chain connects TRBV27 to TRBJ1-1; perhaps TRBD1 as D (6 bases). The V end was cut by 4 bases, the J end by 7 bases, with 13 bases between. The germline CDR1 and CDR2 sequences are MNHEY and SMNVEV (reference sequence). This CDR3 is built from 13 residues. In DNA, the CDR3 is TGTGCCAGCAGTTGGGTACAGGGTGGTGAAGCTTTCTTT. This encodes CASSWVQGGEAFF.

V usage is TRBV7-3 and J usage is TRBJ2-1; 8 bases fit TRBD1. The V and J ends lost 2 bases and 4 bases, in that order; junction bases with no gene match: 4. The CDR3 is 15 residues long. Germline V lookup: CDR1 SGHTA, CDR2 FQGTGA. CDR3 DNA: TGTGCCAGCAGCTTAGCACAGGGGGATTACAATGAGCAGTTCTTC. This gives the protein CASSLAQGDYNEQFF.

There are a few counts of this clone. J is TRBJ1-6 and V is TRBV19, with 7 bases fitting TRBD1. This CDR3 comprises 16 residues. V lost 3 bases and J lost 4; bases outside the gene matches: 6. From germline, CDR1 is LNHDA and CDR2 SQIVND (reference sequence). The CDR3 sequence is CASSMGRQGYNSPLHF. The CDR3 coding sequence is TGTGCCAGTAGTATGGGAAGACAGGGTTATAATTCACCCCTCCACTTT.

The DNA of the CDR3 is TGTGCCAGCACTCCTCGGGTCGGGACAACGCAGTATTTT. Its translation: CASTPRVGTTQYF. The V call is TRBV12-3 or TRBV12-4, the J call TRBJ2-3; maybe TRBD1 (6 bases). There are 13 residues in the CDR3. Trimming left V 7 bases short and J 9 bases short, with 17 bases between.

The CDR3 loop is CARSTGNTEAFF. CDR3 nucleotide sequence: TGTGCCCGATCTACAGGGAACACTGAAGCTTTCTTT. The rearrangement joins TRBV30 to TRBJ1-1; D might be TRBD1 (5 bases). CDR3 size: 12 residues. Germline V gives CDR1 GTSNPN, CDR2 SVGIG (reference sequence). Trimming cost V 8 bases and J 1 base, with 11 bases left between them.

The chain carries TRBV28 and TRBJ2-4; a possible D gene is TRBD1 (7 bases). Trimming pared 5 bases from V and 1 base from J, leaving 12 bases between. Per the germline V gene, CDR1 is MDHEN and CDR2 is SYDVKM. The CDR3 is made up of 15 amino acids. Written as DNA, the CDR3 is TGTGCCAGCAGTGGATCAGGGGGGGCCAAAAACATTCAGTACTTC. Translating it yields CASSGSGGAKNIQYF.

CDR3 amino acids: CASSVDPRGGDTGELFF. CDR3 nucleotides: TGTGCCAGCAGCGTAGACCCCCGGGGAGGGGACACCGGGGAGCTGTTTTTT. The V and J genes are TRBV9 and TRBJ2-2, with 7 bases that match TRBD2. The CDR3 is 17 residues long. The junction had 8 bases not matched to a gene; V was cut back by 0 bases and J by 3 bases. The germline V gene encodes CDR1 SGDLS and CDR2 YYNGEE.

This chain's CDR3 is CASRQGAEKLFF. The CDR3 DNA reads as TGCGCCAGCAGACAGGGGGCCGAAAAACTGTTTTTT. The chain is built from TRBV5-1 and TRBJ1-4; 9 bases are a match to TRBD1. The germline gives CDR1 SGHRS, CDR2 YFSETQ. The CDR3 is 12 residues long. The junction had 1 base not matched to a gene; V was cut back by 5 bases and J by 8 bases.